This T cell receptor (beta chain) comes out of a study of blood T cell repertoires in COVID-19. Original handling: How many nucleated cells were present was estimated from reference gene primer amplification. Here immunoSEQ multiplex PCR was the method, and the copy in TCRdb shows in-frame clones only, minus some. V, J and clone size are taken as reported in that table, and D and trimming were inferred from the DNA itself. This sample yields roughly 170,000 clones, of which around 74% are seen a single time; 3% belongs to the top ten. Trimming removed 5 bases from V and 1 base from J; junction bases left unmatched: 10. This CDR3 is built from 17 residues. Germline CDR1 MNHNY, CDR2 SVGAGI (reference sequence).

The J gene is TRBJ2-3, the V gene TRBV6-6; 9 bases are a match to TRBD2. The material sequenced was peripheral blood. The clonotype comes from a woman at least 80 years old with acute or convalescent COVID-19. The CDR3 DNA is TGTGCCAGCAGTCGCTCCCTTTTAGCGGGAGGCACAGATACGCAGTATTTT. It encodes CASSRSLLAGGTDTQYF.